This T cell receptor beta chain was retrieved from a study of cytomegalovirus exposure and HLA in healthy donors. Whole-study context: A previous analysis identified fewer than 130 million unique TCR beta sequences derived from about 180 million T cells. Study outcomes and limitations: Excluded: some indistinguishable V segments such as TRBV6-2 and TRBV6-3.

CDR3 length equals 17 residues. About this clone itself: Its antigen is not identified.

The PCR was carried out with 60 Vbeta primers and 13 Jbeta primers. Profiled with immunoSEQ multiplex PCR; TCRdb holds only in-frame clones, not every one. In the table there are about 120,000 clones, roughly 70% of which are singletons. This sequence joins TRBV21-1 and TRBJ2-7; TRBD2 was called by the table and not checked on the DNA. TRBV21-1 is given as a pseudogene. The sequence was obtained from a man in his forties in good health and CMV-seropositive. What was sequenced was PBMCs. The CDR3 nucleotides read TGTGCCAGCAGCGCAGTTCCGGCGGGAGGGCCGCCCTACGAGCAGTACTTC. Translating it yields CASSAVPAGGPPYEQYF.